This T cell receptor beta chain emerged from a study of OX40 agonist ivuxolimab in advanced cancers. Some clones are missing from TCRdb's copy, which holds only in-frame ones; the method was immunoSEQ multiplex PCR. The repertoire consists of about 94,000 clones, with around 86% occurring once and the leading ten covering about 0.33%. V trimming: 6 bases; J trimming: 6 bases; junction bases outside the gene matches: 13. The CDR3 is 16 amino acids. Germline lookup yields CDR1 LNHDA and CDR2 SQIVND (reference sequence). Sequenced material: CD4+ or CD8+ T cells sorted from blood, taken in a trial of the OX40 agonist ivuxolimab. The rearrangement uses TRBV19 and TRBJ1-4, with TRBD1 matching over 7 bases. This sequence originates from an adult with an advanced solid tumor such as melanoma, head and neck, liver or kidney cancer. The DNA of the CDR3 is TGTGCCAGTAGATTTGGAACAGGGGAAGGAGATGAAAAACTGTTTTTT. It is translated as CASRFGTGEGDEKLFF.